The entry that follows covers one T cell receptor (beta chain) sequence. Antigen: not known. Assay used: immunoSEQ multiplex PCR; TCRdb lists only in-frame clones, some missing. The sample includes 12,000 or so clones, roughly 60% of them seen just once. Allogeneic regulatory or mature dendritic cells were co-cultured for under six days with CFSE-labeled sorted T cells at 1:10. FACS sorted CD4+ or CD8+ T cells into CD45RA+ naive and CD45RO+ memory. This specimen comes from a study of regulatory dendritic cells for organ transplantation. Regarding the study as a whole: Resting memory CD8+ T cells held the most alloreactive clonotypes. Alloreactive memory CD8+ T cell pools varied considerably between individuals.

CDR1 MNHEY and CDR2 SMNVEV come from the germline V gene (reference sequence). CDR3 length: 14 amino acids. Trimming cost V 2 bases and J 4 bases, with 9 bases left between them. This TCR came from a human donor in good health. Sample: naive CD8+ T cells from blood cultured with dendritic cells. Subset indicated: CD45RA+ naive T cells. J is TRBJ1-5 and V is TRBV27; D may be TRBD1 (6 bases). The CDR3 reads CASSLVTGNQPQHF. In nucleotides, the CDR3 is TGTGCCAGCAGTTTAGTAACAGGGAATCAGCCCCAGCATTTT.